These T cell receptor beta chains were read from a single sample in a study of blood T cells in healthy people across ages. TCRdb re-called the 5' RACE reads with MiXCR, one entry per CDR3 protein. Of around 650,000 distinct CDR3 sequences in the sample, less than 45% are singletons; the top ten hold about 32%. Sequencing was carried out using blood. These receptors came from a man of 80 years or more in good health. Both conserved end residues are part of each CDR3. The D gene is left open where the match is weak. A row's size may be missing; if present it is once, few, many or a size class.

V	J	size	D	CDR3	DNA
TRBV9	TRBJ2-1	-	-	CASSPRQGLAYNGQFF	TGTGCCAGCAGCCCCCGCCAGGGCTTAGCCTACAATGGGCAGTTCTTC
TRBV7-9	TRBJ2-5	few	-	CASSPRDKQETQYF	TGTGCCAGCAGCCCCCGGGACAAGCAAGAGACCCAGTACTTC
TRBV9	TRBJ2-3	-	TRBD1	CASSRDRVSDTQYF	TGTGCCAGCAGCCGCGACAGGGTGTCAGATACGCAGTATTTT
TRBV6-1	TRBJ2-2	-	TRBD1	CASKISGGLQGSGELFF	TGTGCCAGCAAAATCTCAGGGGGCCTTCAAGGATCCGGGGAGCTGTTTTTT
TRBV20-1	TRBJ2-7	many	TRBD1	CSARGGQGHEQYF	TGCAGTGCTAGGGGGGGACAGGGCCACGAGCAGTACTTC
TRBV5-1	TRBJ2-5	-	TRBD2	CASSGSGLALETQYF	TGCGCCAGCAGCGGTTCGGGACTAGCTCTGGAGACCCAGTACTTC
TRBV7-2	TRBJ1-1	-	-	CASSLTSSNTEAFF	TGTGCCAGCAGCTTAACATCGTCCAACACTGAAGCTTTCTTT
TRBV20-1	TRBJ2-7	-	TRBD2	CSATQQGIGTSGNYEQYF	TGCAGTGCCACCCAACAGGGGATCGGGACTAGCGGGAACTACGAGCAGTACTTC
TRBV20-1	TRBJ1-4	-	-	CSARHSTNEKLFF	TGCAGTGCGCGACATTCGACTAATGAAAAACTGTTTTTT
TRBV24-1	TRBJ2-3	-	-	CATSYPSGAGTDTQYF	TGTGCCACCAGCTACCCCTCGGGGGCCGGTACAGATACGCAGTATTTT
TRBV20-1	TRBJ2-7	-	-	CSASYSHRGLRYEQYF	TGCAGTGCTAGCTACAGTCACAGGGGACTCCGCTACGAGCAGTACTTC
TRBV7-2	TRBJ2-4	few	-	CASSLDVQDPGEQYF	TGTGCCAGCAGCTTAGATGTACAGGACCCTGGGGAGCAGTACTTC
TRBV12-3/TRBV12-4	TRBJ2-5	once	TRBD1	CASRVDRAETQYF	TGTGCCAGCAGAGTGGACAGGGCTGAGACCCAGTACTTC
TRBV6-2/TRBV6-3	TRBJ2-7	-	TRBD2	CASRDGLAGGSSYEQYF	TGTGCCAGCAGAGACGGACTAGCGGGAGGAAGCTCCTACGAGCAGTACTTC
TRBV7-2	TRBJ1-6	few	-	CASSLTQGRNSPLHF	TGTGCCAGCAGCTTAACCCAGGGTCGGAATTCACCCCTCCACTTT
TRBV28	TRBJ2-1	-	TRBD1	CASSFPGGKLNEQFF	TGTGCCAGCAGTTTCCCAGGGGGCAAATTAAATGAGCAGTTCTTC
TRBV5-6	TRBJ1-5	-	TRBD1	CASSYRGLAGQPQHF	TGTGCCAGCAGCTACAGGGGGCTCGCGGGACAGCCCCAGCATTTT
TRBV20-1	TRBJ2-7	-	-	CSAHTLREQYF	TGCAGTGCTCACACCCTGAGGGAGCAGTACTTC
TRBV7-2	TRBJ2-5	few	-	CASSSVDSQETQYF	TGTGCCAGCAGCTCTGTAGACAGCCAAGAGACCCAGTACTTC
TRBV6-5	TRBJ2-1	few	TRBD1	CASSYLWGQGDVSAQFF	TGTGCCAGCAGTTACCTGTGGGGACAGGGTGATGTGAGCGCACAGTTCTTC
TRBV13	TRBJ1-2	few	TRBD1	CASILRDRPNYGYTF	TGTGCCAGCATCCTCCGGGACAGGCCAAACTATGGCTACACCTTC
TRBV5-1	TRBJ2-3	many	TRBD1	CASKRDRDADTQYF	TGCGCCAGCAAACGGGACAGGGACGCAGATACGCAGTATTTT
TRBV6-5	TRBJ1-5	few	-	CASQRDRNQPQHF	TGTGCCAGCCAAAGGGATAGGAATCAGCCCCAGCATTTT
TRBV7-2	TRBJ2-5	few	-	CASSLRPARGGAQYF	TGTGCCAGCAGCTTGCGCCCGGCCAGGGGAGGTGCCCAGTACTTC
TRBV7-3	TRBJ1-6	many	-	CASSLDGNSPLHF	TGTGCCAGCAGCCTCGACGGGAATTCACCCCTCCACTTT
TRBV6-5	TRBJ2-5	few	-	CASSPTGFGIVETQYF	TGTGCCAGCAGTCCGACCGGCTTTGGGATCGTGGAGACCCAGTACTTC
TRBV27	TRBJ2-5	many	TRBD2	CASSPWGGTETQYF	TGTGCCAGCAGTCCGTGGGGGGGAACAGAGACCCAGTACTTC
TRBV11-2	TRBJ1-1	-	-	CASSLGGKDEAFF	TGTGCCAGCAGCTTAGGTGGGAAGGATGAAGCTTTCTTT
TRBV12-3/TRBV12-4	TRBJ2-5	few	-	CASSLAVTAQGGAQYF	TGTGCCAGCAGTTTAGCGGTCACAGCCCAGGGGGGTGCCCAGTACTTC
TRBV20-1	TRBJ2-3	-	TRBD2	CSAMAGALDTQYF	TGCAGTGCTATGGCGGGAGCGTTAGATACGCAGTATTTT
TRBV6-1	TRBJ1-1	few	-	CASSEAGNTEAFF	TGTGCCAGCAGTGAAGCCGGGAACACTGAAGCTTTCTTT
TRBV3-1	TRBJ2-3	-	TRBD2	CASTRGGRGGDTQYF	TGTGCCAGCACCCGCGGAGGGCGCGGGGGAGATACGCAGTATTTT
TRBV24-1	TRBJ1-2	-	-	CATSGPTTGGYTF	TGTGCCACCAGTGGCCCCACCACGGGAGGCTACACCTTC
TRBV4-1	TRBJ1-2	-	TRBD1	CASSQSGQGYYGYTF	TGCGCCAGCAGCCAATCCGGACAGGGGTACTATGGCTACACCTTC
TRBV7-2	TRBJ2-2	-	TRBD2	CASSLGGGVYTGELFF	TGTGCCAGCAGCTTAGGCGGGGGGGTATACACCGGGGAGCTGTTTTTT
TRBV20-1	TRBJ2-1	-	-	CSARDPNDKPYEQFF	TGCAGTGCTAGAGATCCTAATGACAAGCCCTACGAGCAGTTCTTC
TRBV5-1	TRBJ2-1	-	-	CASNDGGDEQFF	TGCGCCAGCAATGACGGTGGGGATGAGCAGTTCTTC
TRBV7-9	TRBJ1-2	-	-	CASSSGRGGYTF	TGTGCCAGCAGCTCCGGTCGTGGTGGCTACACCTTC
TRBV20-1	TRBJ1-5	few	-	CSAGRVGNQPQHF	TGCAGTGCTGGCAGGGTGGGCAATCAGCCCCAGCATTTT
TRBV20-1	TRBJ1-1	-	TRBD1	CSARGGTGQTEAFF	TGCAGTGCTAGGGGCGGGACAGGGCAAACTGAAGCTTTCTTT
TRBV4-2	TRBJ2-2	-	TRBD2	CASSQDPAGGQNTGELFF	TGTGCCAGCAGCCAAGATCCAGCGGGAGGCCAGAACACCGGGGAGCTGTTTTTT
TRBV5-6	TRBJ2-5	few	-	CASSPGSGWAPGETQYF	TGTGCCAGCAGCCCCGGGAGCGGATGGGCTCCTGGGGAGACCCAGTACTTC
TRBV6-2/TRBV6-3	TRBJ2-3	many	-	CASSYSGVGTDTQYF	TGTGCCAGCAGTTACTCCGGGGTAGGCACAGATACGCAGTATTTT
TRBV6-2/TRBV6-3	TRBJ2-7	-	TRBD2	CASRQSGTNTEQYF	TGTGCCAGCAGACAGTCCGGGACTAACACGGAGCAGTACTTC
TRBV7-2	TRBJ2-1	many	TRBD1	CASSPYQGAFTYNEQFF	TGTGCCAGCAGCCCCTACCAGGGGGCCTTCACCTACAATGAGCAGTTCTTC
TRBV2	TRBJ2-5	-	-	CTSSESRKETQYF	TGTACCAGCAGTGAATCCAGGAAAGAGACCCAGTACTTC
TRBV7-3	TRBJ2-1	few	-	CASSPGPASKEWEQFF	TGTGCCAGCAGCCCCGGACCCGCATCGAAAGAATGGGAGCAGTTCTTC
TRBV20-1	TRBJ2-7	few	-	CSARRRTSSYEQYF	TGCAGTGCTAGGAGGCGGACAAGCTCCTACGAGCAGTACTTC
TRBV9	TRBJ2-1	-	-	CASSVESTSPQFF	TGTGCCAGCAGCGTCGAATCGACTAGTCCCCAGTTCTTC
TRBV10-1	TRBJ2-3	few	-	CASSESALAGTDTQYF	TGCGCCAGCAGTGAGTCGGCGCTAGCAGGCACAGATACGCAGTATTTT
TRBV4-3	TRBJ1-5	few	-	CASSQNRDQPQHF	TGCGCCAGCAGCCAAAACAGGGATCAGCCCCAGCATTTT
TRBV5-1	TRBJ2-7	-	-	CASRPRVGPSYEQYF	TGCGCCAGCCGGCCACGCGTGGGACCTTCCTACGAGCAGTACTTC
TRBV5-1	TRBJ2-2	-	TRBD1	CASSSGQGVKPNTGELFF	TGCGCCAGCAGCTCCGGACAGGGGGTAAAACCGAACACCGGGGAGCTGTTTTTT
TRBV9	TRBJ2-3	few	-	CASSVGLGTDTQYF	TGTGCCAGCAGCGTAGGTCTAGGCACAGATACGCAGTATTTT
TRBV5-1	TRBJ2-5	-	-	CASSLDTTGGETQYF	TGCGCCAGCAGCTTGGACACGACAGGTGGAGAGACCCAGTACTTC